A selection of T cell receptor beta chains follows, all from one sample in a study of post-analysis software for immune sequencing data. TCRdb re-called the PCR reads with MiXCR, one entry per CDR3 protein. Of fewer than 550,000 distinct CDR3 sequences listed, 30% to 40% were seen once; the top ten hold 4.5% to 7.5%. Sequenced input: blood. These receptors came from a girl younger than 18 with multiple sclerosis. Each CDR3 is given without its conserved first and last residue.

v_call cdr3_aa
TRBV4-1 ASSQPSLTGGEQY
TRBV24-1 ATSDPKPGLAGNEQF
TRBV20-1 SAQGPVEYEQY
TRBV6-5 ASSYSTGKAEKLF
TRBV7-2 ASSLFTRRNTGELF
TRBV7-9 ASSPKTPQETQY
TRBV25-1 ASSGGYGGEETQY
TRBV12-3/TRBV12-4 ASSREWETQY
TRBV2 ASSEEVTGAETQY
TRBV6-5 ASSLRAINQPQH
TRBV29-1 SVGNRLTGSDCGYT
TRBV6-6 ASSYSPDRGNGYT
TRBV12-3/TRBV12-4 ASSTMSQGAGNIQY
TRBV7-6 ASSSGGRTSGGLSYEQY
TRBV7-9 ASSQDRGDQPQH
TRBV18 ASSPPVGTSPDTQY
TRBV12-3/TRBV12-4 ASRPGGAF
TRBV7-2 ASSGRTLNTGELF
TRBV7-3 ASSLTVSSGGYRETQY
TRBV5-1 ASSPGESTDTQY
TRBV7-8 ASSPYSDTYEQY
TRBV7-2 ASSLGGAHGELF
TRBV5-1 ASSLAPPGNEQF
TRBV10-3 AISPDRTRSYEQY
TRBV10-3 ATDRGGSEAF
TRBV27 ASGYIGGWYGYT
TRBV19 ASSIDFRDQPQH
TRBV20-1 SARVRAGGNNEQF
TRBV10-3 AISESRTLRYGYT
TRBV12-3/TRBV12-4 ASSFGENEKLF
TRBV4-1 ASSRGLAASYNEQF
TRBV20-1 SARDPWGGNQPQH
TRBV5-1 ASSLRQEKDYEQY
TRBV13 ASSRGGWDRTHSEFYEQY
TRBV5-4 ASSLKTGVLSGETQY
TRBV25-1 ASSANPGSYNSPLH
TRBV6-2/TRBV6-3 ASSTSGGEPLKQF
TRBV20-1 SARSLLGQRGEKLF
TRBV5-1 ASSLGSFGSNQPQH
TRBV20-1 SARGLLNWGRGETQY
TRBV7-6 ASSLGRSINNEQF
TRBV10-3 AISESGKKETQY
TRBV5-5 ASSYRTGEDTQY
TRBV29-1 SAVLAGGTDTQY
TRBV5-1 ASSLGTGMDEQF
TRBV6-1 ASSGTQGSVGTQY